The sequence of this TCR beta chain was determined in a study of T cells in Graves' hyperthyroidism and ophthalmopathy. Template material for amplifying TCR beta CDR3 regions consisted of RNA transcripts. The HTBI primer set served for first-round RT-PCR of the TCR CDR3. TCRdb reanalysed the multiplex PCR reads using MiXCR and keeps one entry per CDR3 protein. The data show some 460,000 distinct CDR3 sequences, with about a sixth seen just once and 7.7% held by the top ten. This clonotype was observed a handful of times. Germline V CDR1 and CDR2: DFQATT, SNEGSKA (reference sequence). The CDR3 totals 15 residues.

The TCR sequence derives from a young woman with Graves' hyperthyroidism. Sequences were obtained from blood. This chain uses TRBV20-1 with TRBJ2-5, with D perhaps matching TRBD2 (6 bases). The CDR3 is CSVKGGITKGETQYF. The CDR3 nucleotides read TGCAGCGTAAAAGGAGGGATCACCAAAGGAGAGACCCAGTACTTC.